This T cell receptor (beta chain) was sequenced in a study of identical twins. This clonotype was detected many times. The target antigen is unknown. The V gene lost 5 bases and the J gene lost 7 bases, with 6 bases spanning the gap. The CDR3 is 11 amino acids. The study, taken as a whole, reports: Abundant beta clonotypes from cord blood bore fewer insertions; memory repertoires lacked this pattern.

A universal primer binding site was introduced by template switching. The final cDNA contained unique molecular identifiers. TCRdb analysed the 5' RACE reads with MiXCR anew, one entry per CDR3 protein. Of some 600,000 distinct CDR3 sequences detected, under 8.5% appear once; the ten largest clones hold over 1.5%. These sequences were also reported in another study, on yellow fever vaccine responses in identical twins. That source reports: Twin vaccine T cell responses reportedly seemed partly convergent, partly personalized.

The rearrangement links TRBV12-3 or TRBV12-4 to TRBJ2-1; D remains unclear. This TCR derives from a woman in her late teens or twenties in good health. The specimen sequenced was PBMCs. The CDR3 nucleotides are TGTGCCAGCAGTGCGCTTAATGAGCAGTTCTTC. This gives the protein CASSALNEQFF.